One sample yielded the 8 T cell receptor beta chains listed below, sequenced in a study of cytomegalovirus exposure and HLA in healthy donors. PCR employed 60 Vbeta and 13 Jbeta primers. Clones were read by immunoSEQ multiplex PCR, and TCRdb kept only the in-frame ones, dropping some. The sample lists some 110,000 clones, more than 75% occurring once. The sample taken for sequencing was PBMCs. These receptors were obtained from a woman aged 55-69 years in good health and CMV-seropositive.

The genes are TRBV6-1 and TRBJ2-5; 10 bases match TRBD2. This CDR3 region has 17 residues. Per germline, CDR1 MNHNS and CDR2 SASEGT. J gave up 4 bases and V 2 bases, and 10 bases lay outside the gene matches. CDR3 amino acids: CASSEIILAGMLETQYF. CDR3 DNA: TGTGCCAGCAGTGAAATAATACTAGCGGGAATGCTAGAGACCCAGTACTTC.

V usage is TRBV6-6 and J usage is TRBJ2-3, with 7 bases aligning to TRBD1. Germline V gene data show CDR1 as MNHNY and CDR2 as SVGAGI (reference sequence). J gave up 1 base and V 0 bases, and 4 bases lay outside the gene matches. The CDR3 contains 16 residues. CDR3 DNA: TGTGCCAGCAGTTACTCCGAGGGGGCCCGCACAGATACGCAGTATTTT. It specifies CASSYSEGARTDTQYF.

The rearrangement joins TRBV4-2 to TRBJ2-7, with TRBD2 as a possible D gene (6 bases). Germline CDR1 LGHNA, CDR2 YNFKEQ. This CDR3 has 18 residues. Trimming took 0 bases from V and 0 from J, leaving 18 bases between them. The CDR3 is CASSQEGGGGSLSYEQYF. CDR3 nucleotide sequence: TGTGCCAGCAGCCAAGAGGGGGGTGGGGGGAGCCTCTCCTACGAGCAGTACTTC.

The V gene is TRBV7-8, the J gene TRBJ2-3; TRBD1 might be the D (8 bases). This CDR3 contains 15 residues. The germline gives CDR1 SGHVS, CDR2 FQNEAQ. The ends were cut back, 5 bases at V and 2 bases at J, with 14 bases in the middle. The CDR3 here is CASSRGDRITDTQYF. The CDR3 DNA reads TGTGCCAGCAGCCGGGGGGACAGGATCACAGATACGCAGTATTTT.

The chain employs TRBV4-3 and TRBJ1-6; 7 positions match TRBD1. Germline CDR1 is LGHNA and CDR2 is YSLEER. The V gene end was trimmed by 0 bases and the J gene end by 10 bases; junction bases not matched to a gene: 15. The CDR3 is 18 residues long. CDR3 residues: CASSQDLPRATGLSPLHF. The CDR3 nucleotides are TGCGCCAGCAGCCAAGATCTGCCCCGAGCGACAGGGTTATCACCCCTCCACTTT.

This clone occurred a few times. CDR3 coding DNA: TGTGCCAGCAGTTTTAAGGGGTACACTGAAGCTTTCTTT. It encodes CASSFKGYTEAFF. This rearrangement joins TRBV27 to TRBJ1-1; perhaps TRBD1 as D (5 bases). Germline V gene sequence: CDR1 MNHEY, CDR2 SMNVEV (reference sequence). This CDR3 region has 13 residues. Between the trimmed V and J ends, which lost 3 bases and 3 bases, there was a span of 8 bases.

The J gene is TRBJ1-4, the V gene TRBV5-1; D remains unclear. The germline V gene encodes CDR1 SGHRS and CDR2 YFSETQ. CDR3 length equals 14 residues. Trimming removed 1 base from V and 5 bases from J, with 9 bases in between. The chain's CDR3 is CASSLSSANEKLFF. The CDR3 nucleotides read TGCGCCAGCAGCTTGAGTAGCGCCAATGAAAAACTGTTTTTT.

This chain joins TRBV7-8 and TRBJ1-1, with TRBD1 matching 8 bases. The CDR3 is 16 amino acids. The germline V gene has CDR1 SGHVS and CDR2 FQNEAQ. Trimming cost V 5 bases and J 0 bases; bases outside gene matches: 8. The CDR3 DNA sequence: TGTGCCAGCAGCCAAGGGACAGGTGCCATGAACACTGAAGCTTTCTTT. It is translated as CASSQGTGAMNTEAFF.